This T cell receptor (beta chain) emerged from a study of blood T cell repertoires in COVID-19. Overall study: Sources were T cells, B-cell-depleted T cells, or PBMCs; the material itself was cDNA or gDNA.

Germline values: CDR1 MDHEN, CDR2 SYDVKM. The CDR3 runs 12 residues. This clone was counted only a few times. A junction end diverges from the germline sequence, so it may reflect a read error. How the authors handled the data: Estimation of nucleated cell counts was performed using reference gene primer amplification. TCRdb's copy holds only in-frame clones and misses some; the assay was immunoSEQ multiplex PCR. V, J and clone size derive from that table, while D and trimming were established from the DNA sequence. This table has hundreds of thousands of clones, around 89% appearing once. Adults between roughly 18 and 90 years of age took part from some 25 US areas. Resolution of symptoms, clearance, or two negative PCRs was present in recovered Cohort 3 donors.

This sequence was found in a man in his forties who had recovered from COVID-19. Sequencing input: PBMCs or T cells enriched from blood (not recorded which). This chain links TRBV28 with TRBJ1-2; the D gene is possibly TRBD1 (5 bases). The CDR3 nucleotides read TGTGCCAGCCGTACTCGACAGTTGCGGCCATACTTC. This encodes CASRTRQLRPYF.